The 13 T cell receptor beta chains below come from one sample, sequenced in a study of cytomegalovirus exposure and HLA in healthy donors. Primers: 60 Vbeta forward and 13 Jbeta reverse. Sequencing used immunoSEQ multiplex PCR; TCRdb keeps in-frame clones, though not all of them. The sample lists 100,000 to 120,000 clones, approximately 80% occurring once. The sequenced sample was PBMCs. The receptors come from a woman aged 18-35 years in good health and CMV-seronegative.

The genes are TRBV27 and TRBJ2-2, with 10 bases matching TRBD2. The trim removed 5 bases at V and 7 bases at J, leaving 4 bases unmatched. The CDR3 contains 14 residues. Germline CDR1 reads MNHEY; CDR2 reads SMNVEV (reference sequence). In DNA form, the CDR3 reads TGTGCCAGCAGTCTGGGACTAGCGTTCGGGGAGCTGTTTTTT. The encoded protein is CASSLGLAFGELFF.

The chain joins TRBV27 to TRBJ1-1, with D maybe TRBD1 (6 bases). V lost 1 base to trimming and J lost 4 bases, with 10 bases between them. This CDR3 contains 14 residues. The germline CDR1 and CDR2 sequences are MNHEY and SMNVEV (reference sequence). CDR3 amino acids: CASSLFPTGTEAFF. The CDR3 DNA follows: TGTGCCAGCAGTTTATTCCCGACAGGCACTGAAGCTTTCTTT.

The genes are TRBV5-1 and TRBJ1-1, with 9 bases identical to TRBD1. The germline CDR1 and CDR2 sequences are SGHRS and YFSETQ. This CDR3 has 16 residues. V lost 4 bases to trimming and J lost 4 bases; unmatched junction nucleotides: 11. CDR3 in amino acids: CASSVTRQGVRTEAFF. The CDR3 coding sequence is TGCGCCAGCAGCGTGACAAGACAGGGGGTGCGCACTGAAGCTTTCTTT.

The chain couples TRBV6-1 to TRBJ1-6; 7 bases line up with TRBD1. This CDR3 has 14 residues. Germline V lookup: CDR1 MNHNS, CDR2 SASEGT. V shed 7 bases, J shed 5 bases, and the junction held 5 bases outside the gene matches. The CDR3 coding sequence is TGTGCCAGCAAAGGGACAGCAGATAATTCACCCCTCCACTTT. This codes for CASKGTADNSPLHF.

This sequence joins TRBV7-9 and TRBJ1-6; D unclear. Trimming shortened V by 5 bases and J by 8 bases, and 13 bases separated the two germline ends. Germline loops: CDR1 SEHNR, CDR2 FQNEAQ (reference sequence). This CDR3 spans 14 amino acids. As DNA, the CDR3 is TGTGCCAGCAGCCTTGGACGGGATTATTCACCCCTCCACTTT. Translation gives CASSLGRDYSPLHF.

The rearrangement links TRBV28 to TRBJ1-3; D possibly corresponds to TRBD1 (5 bases). Germline V gives CDR1 MDHEN, CDR2 SYDVKM. Deletions cut 10 bases from V and 5 bases from J, with 15 bases between. The CDR3 is 13 residues long. CDR3 nucleotides: TGTGCCACACTGGACACCCCGCGAAACACCATATATTTT. It yields the protein CATLDTPRNTIYF.

The rearrangement links TRBV7-9 to TRBJ2-7, with a tentative D call TRBD1 (6 bases). Between the trimmed V and J ends, which lost 5 bases and 3 bases, there was a span of 11 bases. The CDR3 totals 13 residues. CDR1 is SEHNR and CDR2 is FQNEAQ in the germline V gene (reference sequence). CDR3 bases: TGTGCCAGCAGCCGGGACAAACACTACGAGCAGTACTTC. Translated, it gives CASSRDKHYEQYF.

The chain joins TRBV2 to TRBJ2-5, with 11 bases fitting TRBD2. CDR1 and CDR2 (germline): SNHLY, FYNNEI. After removal of 6 bases from V and 6 bases from J, the junction contained 9 bases not matched to a gene. CDR3 length: 15 amino acids. CDR3 sequence reads: CASRFSGGVQKTQYF. Written as DNA, the CDR3 is TGTGCCAGCAGGTTTAGCGGGGGGGTTCAGAAGACCCAGTACTTC.

This chain links TRBV18 with TRBJ2-3; the D gene is possibly TRBD1 (5 bases). The CDR3 covers 14 residues. V lost 2 bases to trimming and J lost 0 bases, with 6 bases between them. Germline V gene sequence: CDR1 KGHSH, CDR2 LQKENI. The CDR3 region is CASSPGASTDTQYF. The CDR3 DNA reads as TGTGCCAGCTCACCAGGGGCCAGCACAGATACGCAGTATTTT.

The chain links TRBV6-5 to TRBJ2-5, with a weak D call TRBD1 (5 bases). The germline gives CDR1 MNHEY, CDR2 SVGAGI. Trimming shortened V by 2 bases and J by 2 bases, and 9 bases separated the two germline ends. The CDR3 extends over 14 amino acids. Here the CDR3 DNA reads TGTGCCAGCAGTTACGGCAGGGCTCAAGAGACCCAGTACTTC. Residues: CASSYGRAQETQYF.

J is TRBJ1-5 and V is TRBV5-1; weak D call: TRBD1 (5 bases). This CDR3 has 15 amino acids. Trimming removed 3 bases from V and 4 bases from J, with 14 bases in between. Germline lookup yields CDR1 SGHRS and CDR2 YFSETQ. The CDR3 region is CASSSGLGGNQPQHF. CDR3 coding DNA: TGCGCCAGCAGCTCGGGACTTGGCGGGAATCAGCCCCAGCATTTT.

V and J are TRBV10-3 and TRBJ1-2, with D uncertain. The CDR3 extends over 17 amino acids. V dropped 2 bases and J dropped 0 bases, with 16 bases sitting between them. Germline CDR1 and CDR2: ENHRY and SYGVKD. The DNA of the CDR3 is TGTGCCATCAGTGAGCCCAGTTTTCTGGGAGCTAACTATGGCTACACCTTC. Encoded protein: CAISEPSFLGANYGYTF.

V gene TRBV7-2 combines with J gene TRBJ2-1, with TRBD1 as a possible D gene (5 bases). The CDR3 extends over 15 amino acids. V was shortened by 1 base and J by 6 bases, with 13 bases between the two germline ends. Germline lookup yields CDR1 SGHTA and CDR2 FQGNSA. As DNA, the CDR3 is TGTGCCAGCAGCTTAGGCAGGGCCTTCAGCAATGAGCAGTTCTTC. Its translation: CASSLGRAFSNEQFF.